The rows below give T cell receptor beta chains drawn from one sample of a study of response to subunit inactivated influenza vaccine. TCRdb ran MiXCR on the RT-PCR reads and lists one entry per CDR3 protein. The sample lists over 750,000 distinct CDR3 sequences, 21% seen once, with 10% in the top ten. This material consisted of PBMCs from blood, taken 5 to 6 days after vaccination. Source of these receptors: a man in his fifties or sixties who received an inactivated influenza vaccine. Each CDR3 is given with its conserved first and last residue. The D gene is left open where the match is weak. Some rows mark clone size as missing; the rest say once, few, many or name a class of expanded clone.

size,D,J,V,CDR3,DNA
NA,TRBD2,TRBJ2-7,TRBV20-1,CSGLKRETYEQYF,TGCAGTGGTTTAAAGCGGGAAACCTACGAGCAGTACTTC
NA,NA,TRBJ2-1,TRBV7-2,CASSPSPGGYNEQFF,TGTGCCAGCAGCCCCAGCCCCGGAGGGTACAATGAGCAGTTCTTC
NA,TRBD2,TRBJ2-2,TRBV7-2,CASNKRESSGELFF,TGTGCCAGCAACAAGCGGGAGAGTAGCGGGGAGCTGTTTTTT
few,NA,TRBJ2-1,TRBV28,CASSLLPSRDNEQFF,TGTGCCAGCAGTTTACTCCCATCGCGGGACAATGAGCAGTTCTTC
NA,NA,TRBJ1-5,TRBV2,CASNGEGRGQPQHF,TGTGCCAGCAACGGAGAGGGGAGGGGTCAGCCCCAGCATTTT
many,TRBD2,TRBJ2-7,TRBV7-9,CASSSPGGTYEQYF,TGTGCCAGCAGCTCACCGGGAGGAACCTACGAGCAGTACTTC
NA,TRBD2,TRBJ2-3,TRBV14,CASSLSGGRLDTQYF,TGTGCCAGCAGCCTCTCGGGGGGGAGGCTGGATACGCAGTATTTT
few,NA,TRBJ1-2,TRBV29-1,CSVEISRTDYGYTF,TGCAGCGTTGAAATATCCAGGACCGACTATGGCTACACCTTC
once,TRBD1,TRBJ2-3,TRBV5-6,CASSLVQGARTDTQYF,TGTGCCAGCAGCTTGGTACAGGGGGCGCGGACTGATACGCAGTATTTT
few,TRBD1,TRBJ2-7,TRBV15,CATSREGTGRYEQYF,TGTGCCACCAGCAGAGAAGGGACAGGGAGATACGAGCAGTACTTC
once,NA,TRBJ2-7,TRBV7-2,CASSLGQLEQYF,TGTGCCAGCAGCTTAGGGCAGCTCGAGCAGTACTTC
many,NA,TRBJ1-2,TRBV6-6,CASSRTEYGYTF,TGTGCCAGCAGTCGGACAGAGTATGGCTACACCTTC
few,NA,TRBJ1-2,TRBV29-1,CSVEDSYYGYTF,TGCAGCGTCGAGGACAGCTACTATGGCTACACCTTC
few,TRBD2,TRBJ2-1,TRBV4-2,CASSIDKREFYNEQFF,TGTGCCAGCAGCATTGACAAGCGGGAGTTCTACAATGAGCAGTTCTTC
few,NA,TRBJ2-7,TRBV5-1,CASRIRARDSYEQYF,TGCGCCAGCAGGATAAGGGCAAGGGATTCCTACGAGCAGTACTTC
few,NA,TRBJ2-1,TRBV28,CGAPRRGSYNEQFF,TGTGGTGCCCCGCGACGGGGGTCCTACAATGAGCAGTTCTTC
few,TRBD2,TRBJ2-1,TRBV12-3/TRBV12-4,CASSLNGLAGLNEQFF,TGTGCCAGCAGTTTAAACGGACTAGCGGGCCTCAATGAGCAGTTCTTC
NA,NA,TRBJ1-6,TRBV11-2,CASSLEYNSPLHF,TGTGCCAGCAGCTTAGAATATAATTCACCCCTCCACTTT
NA,TRBD2,TRBJ2-3,TRBV24-1,CATSDPSLGLAGGKDTQYF,TGTGCCACCAGTGACCCCTCCCTTGGACTAGCGGGAGGGAAAGATACGCAGTATTTT
many,NA,TRBJ1-2,TRBV2,CASSDGYGYTF,TGTGCCAGCAGTGATGGCTATGGCTACACCTTC
NA,NA,TRBJ2-3,TRBV28,CASSFPDSTYGDTQYF,TGTGCCAGCAGTTTTCCGGACAGTACATACGGGGATACGCAGTATTTT
few,NA,TRBJ1-1,TRBV6-1,CASSLGHMNTEAFF,TGTGCCAGCAGCCTTGGACACATGAACACTGAAGCTTTCTTT
NA,NA,TRBJ2-7,TRBV20-1,CSARPDTYEQYF,TGCAGTGCTAGGCCGGACACTTACGAGCAGTACTTC
NA,TRBD1,TRBJ1-2,TRBV5-1,CASSPGQGADGYTF,TGCGCCAGCAGCCCTGGACAGGGGGCGGATGGCTACACCTTC
few,TRBD1,TRBJ2-3,TRBV7-2,CASSFSPGQGFADTQYF,TGTGCCAGCAGCTTCAGCCCGGGACAGGGGTTTGCAGATACGCAGTATTTT
few,TRBD1,TRBJ2-7,TRBV6-5,CASSYLQGGYEQYF,TGTGCCAGCAGTTACTTACAGGGGGGTTACGAGCAGTACTTC
few,TRBD2,TRBJ2-1,TRBV7-8,CASRPTSGLAYNEQFF,TGTGCCAGCAGACCGACTAGCGGGCTTGCCTACAATGAGCAGTTCTTC
NA,NA,TRBJ2-7,TRBV11-2,CASGQGRPYEQYF,TGTGCCAGCGGCCAGGGGAGACCTTACGAGCAGTACTTC
NA,TRBD2,TRBJ2-5,TRBV6-5,CASSYHRGGKLSETQYF,TGTGCCAGCAGTTACCATCGGGGGGGCAAGCTTTCGGAGACCCAGTACTTC
few,NA,TRBJ2-7,TRBV21-1,CASSKAAPAGQILWAYEQYF,TGTGCCAGCAGCAAAGCTGCACCTGCCGGCCAAATATTATGGGCCTACGAGCAGTACTTC
few,TRBD1,TRBJ1-1,TRBV10-3,CAIRRTGGEGPNTEAFF,TGTGCCATCAGACGGACAGGGGGCGAAGGACCGAACACTGAAGCTTTCTTT
few,TRBD1,TRBJ1-2,TRBV7-2,CASSPAGRGGWGYTF,TGTGCCAGCAGCCCCGCGGGCAGGGGGGGTTGGGGCTACACCTTC
many,NA,TRBJ2-3,TRBV5-6,CASSLGPADTQYF,TGTGCCAGCAGCTTGGGGCCAGCAGATACGCAGTATTTT
NA,NA,TRBJ2-5,TRBV20-1,CSAGVVVRVQYF,TGCAGTGCGGGGGTCGTGGTTAGGGTCCAGTACTTC
few,TRBD1,TRBJ2-7,TRBV7-2,CASSRDRDHEQYF,TGTGCCAGCAGCCGGGACAGGGACCACGAGCAGTACTTC
few,TRBD2,TRBJ2-3,TRBV11-2,CASSLDILLAGIDTQYF,TGTGCCAGCAGCTTAGATATTTTGCTAGCGGGTATTGATACGCAGTATTTT
many,TRBD1,TRBJ1-1,TRBV13,CARGQGAGEAFF,TGTGCCAGGGGACAGGGGGCCGGTGAAGCTTTCTTT
few,TRBD2,TRBJ2-1,TRBV20-1,CSASSTSGAGEQFF,TGCAGTGCTAGTTCCACTAGCGGGGCTGGTGAGCAGTTCTTC
NA,NA,TRBJ2-5,TRBV19,CASTWGETQYF,TGTGCCAGTACTTGGGGCGAGACCCAGTACTTC
once,NA,TRBJ2-3,TRBV20-1,CSANSGVITDTQYF,TGCAGTGCTAACTCAGGCGTGATCACAGATACGCAGTATTTT
NA,TRBD1,TRBJ2-7,TRBV7-2,CASSPVAQTGGRYEQYF,TGTGCCAGCAGCCCCGTCGCCCAAACAGGGGGGCGTTACGAGCAGTACTTC
few,NA,TRBJ2-2,TRBV24-1,CAVASSAGELFF,TGTGCCGTGGCGAGTTCAGCCGGGGAGCTGTTTTTT
NA,TRBD2,TRBJ2-7,TRBV29-1,CSAKGLAGTYEQYF,TGCAGCGCCAAGGGACTAGCGGGCACCTACGAGCAGTACTTC
NA,NA,TRBJ2-3,TRBV2,CASREAGNTQYF,TGTGCCAGCAGGGAGGCGGGGAATACGCAGTATTTT
NA,TRBD2,TRBJ2-3,TRBV7-6,CASSLRTERELGSTDTQYF,TGTGCCAGCAGCTTACGAACTGAGCGGGAGCTGGGTAGCACAGATACGCAGTATTTT
NA,TRBD1,TRBJ2-1,TRBV7-2,CASSLDRGFYNEQFF,TGTGCCAGCAGCTTGGACAGGGGCTTTTACAATGAGCAGTTCTTC
NA,NA,TRBJ2-2,TRBV7-2,CASSPFWSDTGELFF,TGTGCCAGCAGCCCCTTCTGGAGTGACACCGGGGAGCTGTTTTTT
NA,NA,TRBJ2-1,TRBV5-1,CASQQGGTGASYNEQFF,TGCGCCAGCCAGCAGGGAGGGACGGGGGCATCCTACAATGAGCAGTTCTTC
NA,TRBD2,TRBJ2-1,TRBV5-5,CASSLDTRLASANEQFF,TGTGCCAGCAGCTTGGACACTCGACTAGCTTCGGCGAATGAGCAGTTCTTC
NA,NA,TRBJ2-7,TRBV5-1,CASSPGGTGISGRPYEQYF,TGCGCCAGCAGCCCGGGAGGGACAGGGATTAGCGGGAGACCGTACGAGCAGTACTTC
few,NA,TRBJ1-3,TRBV4-3,CASSQGGTGNTIYF,TGCGCCAGCAGCCAAGGGGGGACTGGAAACACCATATATTTT
few,NA,TRBJ2-7,TRBV3-1,CASSQEGLPEQYF,TGTGCCAGCAGCCAAGAAGGCCTTCCAGAGCAGTACTTC
few,TRBD1,TRBJ2-5,TRBV11-2,CASSFVDQGAGLRETQYF,TGTGCCAGCAGCTTTGTAGACCAGGGGGCGGGTTTAAGAGAGACCCAGTACTTC
NA,NA,TRBJ1-1,TRBV7-2,CASTSWVTEAFF,TGTGCCAGCACCTCATGGGTGACTGAAGCTTTCTTT
few,NA,TRBJ2-3,TRBV7-2,CASSPYSRGNTDTQYF,TGTGCCAGCAGCCCCTATTCTCGCGGGAACACAGATACGCAGTATTTT